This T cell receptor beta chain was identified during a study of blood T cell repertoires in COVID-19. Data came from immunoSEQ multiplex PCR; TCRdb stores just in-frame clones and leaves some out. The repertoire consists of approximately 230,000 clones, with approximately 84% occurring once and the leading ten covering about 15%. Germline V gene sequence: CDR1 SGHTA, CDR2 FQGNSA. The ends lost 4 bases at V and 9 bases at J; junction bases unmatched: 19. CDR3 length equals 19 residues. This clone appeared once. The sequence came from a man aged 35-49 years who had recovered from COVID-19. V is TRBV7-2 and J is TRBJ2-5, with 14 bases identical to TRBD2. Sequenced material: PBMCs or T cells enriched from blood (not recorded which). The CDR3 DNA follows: TGTGCCAGCAGCTCCGTCCCGGGACTAGCGGGGGATAAGAGATCGGCCCAGTACTTC. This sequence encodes CASSSVPGLAGDKRSAQYF.